This entry concerns a single TCR beta chain. This specimen belongs to a study of Ad26.COV2.S vaccination and SARS-CoV-2 variants. The repertoire was sequenced with immunoSEQ multiplex PCR; TCRdb's copy has only in-frame clones and lacks some. In the table there are about 350,000 clones, around 92% of which are singletons. CDR1 is MDHEN, CDR2 SYDVKM, per germline. V lost 6 bases to trimming and J lost 10 bases, with 15 bases between them. The CDR3 sequence is 12 residues long. Sequencing was performed on peripheral blood, taken after recovery from COVID-19. The chain recombines TRBV28 with TRBJ1-1; perhaps TRBD1 as D (6 bases). This receptor was obtained from a human donor who had recovered from COVID-19. The CDR3 here is CASRFQGFRAFF. CDR3 coding DNA: TGTGCCAGCAGGTTTCAGGGGTTCAGAGCTTTCTTT. Full variable domain (rest looked up from reference TRBV28 and TRBJ1-1): DVKVTQSSRYLVKRTGEKVFLECVQDMDHENMFWYRQDPGLGLRLIYFSYDVKMKEKGDIPEGYSVSREKKERFSLILESASTNQTSMYLCASRFQGFRAFFGQGTRLTVV.